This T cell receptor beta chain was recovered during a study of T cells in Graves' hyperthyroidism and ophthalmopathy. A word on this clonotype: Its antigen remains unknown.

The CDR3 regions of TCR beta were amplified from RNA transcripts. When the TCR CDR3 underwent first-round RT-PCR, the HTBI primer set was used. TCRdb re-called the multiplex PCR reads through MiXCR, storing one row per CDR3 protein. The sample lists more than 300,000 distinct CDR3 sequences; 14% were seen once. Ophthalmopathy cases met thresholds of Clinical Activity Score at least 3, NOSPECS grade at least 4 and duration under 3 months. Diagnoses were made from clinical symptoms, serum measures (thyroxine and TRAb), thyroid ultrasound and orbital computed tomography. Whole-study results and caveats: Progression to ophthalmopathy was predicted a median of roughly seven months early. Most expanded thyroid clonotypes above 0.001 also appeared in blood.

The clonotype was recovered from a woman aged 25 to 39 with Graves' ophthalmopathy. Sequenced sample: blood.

The CDR3 region has the DNA TGCAGTGCTAGACACGGGGGGCTGGGCACAGATACGCAGTATTTT. It yields the protein CSARHGGLGTDTQYF. The chain recombines TRBV20-1 with TRBJ2-3; D possibly corresponds to TRBD2 (7 bases). V dropped 2 bases and J dropped 1 base, with 13 bases sitting between them. This CDR3 contains 15 residues. Germline values: CDR1 DFQATT, CDR2 SNEGSKA (reference sequence).